This passage covers 16 T cell receptor beta chains from one sample sequenced in a study of T cell responses to AZD1222 COVID-19 vaccine. Generated by immunoSEQ multiplex PCR, the TCRdb table keeps only in-frame clones and is missing some. The sample shows tens of thousands of clones, 89% of them seen only once. Material: peripheral blood, obtained 28 days after the second AZD1222 dose. These receptors were taken from an adult who received the AZD1222 COVID-19 vaccine.

The table lists this clone with a count of one. J is TRBJ2-7 and V is TRBV10-2; D is uncertain. The CDR3 runs 14 residues. Trimming cost V 3 bases and J 4 bases, with 13 bases left between them. Germline V gene lookup returns CDR1 WSHSY and CDR2 SAAADI. CDR3 loop: CASSDLGWSYEQYF. The CDR3 DNA is TGCGCCAGCAGTGATCTAGGGTGGAGTTACGAGCAGTACTTC.

Only a few counts were recorded for this clone. The chain carries TRBV24-1 and TRBJ2-2; D is possibly TRBD1 (5 bases). Between the trimmed V and J ends, which lost 9 bases and 4 bases, there was a span of 14 bases. CDR1 is KGHDR, CDR2 SFDVKD, per germline. This CDR3 contains 14 residues. The CDR3 sequence: CATSFGRVTGELFF. CDR3 coding DNA: TGTGCCACCTCCTTCGGCAGGGTCACCGGGGAGCTGTTTTTT.

This rearrangement joins TRBV5-1 to TRBJ1-4; TRBD1 matches at 10 bases. The CDR3 has 17 amino acids. Per the germline V gene, CDR1 is SGHRS and CDR2 is YFSETQ. The V and J ends lost 4 bases and 7 bases, in that order; junction bases with no gene match: 13. The CDR3 loop is CASSMDRGSLRGEKLFF. As DNA, the CDR3 is TGCGCCAGCAGCATGGACAGGGGGTCCCTGCGGGGTGAAAAACTGTTTTTT.

This rearrangement joins TRBV7-3 to TRBJ2-1; D is perhaps TRBD2 (6 bases). Germline values: CDR1 SGHTA, CDR2 FQGTGA. The CDR3 is 18 amino acids. Deletions cut 1 base from V and 2 bases from J, with 18 bases between. The CDR3 DNA reads TGTGCCAGCAGCTTAAATAGCGGTGGATGGGGAACCTACAATGAGCAGTTCTTC. This sequence encodes CASSLNSGGWGTYNEQFF.

The V call is TRBV2, the J call TRBJ1-5, with TRBD1 matching over 9 bases. Per germline, CDR1 SNHLY and CDR2 FYNNEI. This CDR3 comprises 16 residues. Trimming at V came to 6 bases and at J to 9 bases, leaving 15 bases not matched to a gene. This CDR3 reads CASRELTGQGAGPQHF. DNA of the CDR3: TGTGCCAGCAGAGAATTGACGGGACAGGGCGCCGGGCCCCAGCATTTT.

The J gene is TRBJ1-3, the V gene TRBV9, with 10 bases fitting TRBD1. V lost 4 bases to trimming and J lost 2 bases; unmatched junction nucleotides: 3. The CDR3 is 15 residues long. The germline gives CDR1 SGDLS, CDR2 YYNGEE. As DNA, the CDR3 is TGTGCCAGCAGCCCAGGGACAGGGGCTGGAAACACCATATATTTT. Translating it yields CASSPGTGAGNTIYF. Looking up the rest from reference TRBV9 and TRBJ1-3 gives the full variable domain: DSGVTQTPKHLITATGQRVTLRCSPRSGDLSVYWYQQSLDQGLQFLIQYYNGEERAKGNILERFSAQQFPDLHSELNLSSLELGDSALYFCASSPGTGAGNTIYFGEGSWLTVV.

V is TRBV2 and J is TRBJ2-5; D call uncertain. This CDR3 is 13 amino acids long. The germline gives CDR1 SNHLY, CDR2 FYNNEI. Trimming took 7 bases from V and 4 from J, leaving 13 bases between them. Here the CDR3 reads CASMLDPGETQYF. The DNA of the CDR3 is TGTGCCAGCATGCTAGATCCGGGAGAGACCCAGTACTTC.

CDR3: CASSPSWGRGSPLHF. The CDR3 DNA reads TGCGCCAGCAGCCCAAGCTGGGGAAGAGGGTCACCCCTCCACTTT. This rearrangement joins TRBV4-3 to TRBJ1-6; no firm D call. V gave up 4 bases and J gave up 10 bases, with 17 bases separating them. The CDR3 totals 15 residues. From germline, CDR1 is LGHNA and CDR2 YSLEER.

The chain carries TRBV10-3 and TRBJ1-1; D unresolved. The CDR3 consists of 14 residues. The germline V gene has CDR1 ENHRY and CDR2 SYGVKD. V lost 5 bases and J lost 3, with 13 bases in between. The CDR3 DNA follows: TGTGCCATCAGTATATCGGATCCTTACACTGAAGCTTTCTTT. Translation: CAISISDPYTEAFF.

DNA of the CDR3: TGTGCCAGCAGGCCCCCGGGGGGCACAGATACGCAGTATTTT. It encodes CASRPPGGTDTQYF. The V call is TRBV27, the J call TRBJ2-3; possibly TRBD2 for D (6 bases). This CDR3 spans 14 amino acids. Trimming left V 6 bases short and J 1 base short, with 11 bases between. CDR1 is MNHEY, CDR2 SMNVEV, per germline (reference sequence).

This chain joins TRBV5-1 and TRBJ1-4; no definite D call. The CDR3 length is 15 residues. The V gene lost 4 bases and the J gene lost 1 base, with 11 bases spanning the gap. Germline V lookup: CDR1 SGHRS, CDR2 YFSETQ. The CDR3 sequence is CASSSEGITNEKLFF. The CDR3 DNA is TGCGCCAGCAGCAGCGAAGGGATAACTAATGAAAAACTGTTTTTT.

V and J are TRBV5-3 and TRBJ2-3, with 8 bases identical to TRBD2. TRBV5-3 is an open reading frame, and its role is uncertain. V lost 1 base, J lost 1 base, and 5 bases stayed unmatched. The CDR3 runs to 16 residues. The CDR3 DNA is TGTGCCAGAAGCTTGCACCTAGCGGGCCGCACAGATACGCAGTATTTT. Translating gives CARSLHLAGRTDTQYF.

V and J are TRBV27 and TRBJ2-3, with D perhaps TRBD2 (5 bases). This CDR3 is built from 14 residues. V lost 3 bases and J 1 base, leaving 8 bases between the germline ends. From germline, CDR1 is MNHEY and CDR2 SMNVEV (reference sequence). Here the CDR3 DNA reads TGTGCCAGCAGTTTGTCCGGGGGCACAGATACGCAGTATTTT. Translation: CASSLSGGTDTQYF.

V is TRBV15 and J is TRBJ1-2; a possible D gene is TRBD1 (5 bases). CDR1 LNHNV and CDR2 YYDKDF come from the germline V gene (reference sequence). V shed 1 base and J shed 4 bases, with 7 bases lying between them. This CDR3 is built from 13 residues. The chain's CDR3 is CATSRGGTYGYTF. Written as DNA, the CDR3 is TGTGCCACCAGCAGAGGGGGGACCTATGGCTACACCTTC.

This chain links TRBV7-2 with TRBJ2-7; 7 bases agree with TRBD2. Germline V gives CDR1 SGHTA, CDR2 FQGNSA. The CDR3 sequence is 14 residues long. Trimming removed 5 bases from V and 0 bases from J; junction bases left unmatched: 4. CDR3 in amino acids: CASSTAGTSYEQYF. The CDR3, as DNA: TGTGCCAGCAGCACAGCGGGAACCTCCTACGAGCAGTACTTC.

This clone has a single count. The chain has TRBV7-9 and TRBJ2-3, with 9 bases lining up with TRBD2. The V gene's germline CDR1 is SEHNR and CDR2 FQNEAQ (reference sequence). This CDR3 is built from 18 residues. V shed 6 bases, J shed 0 bases, and the junction held 13 bases outside the gene matches. CDR3 nucleotide sequence: TGTGCCAGCAGACCCGGACTAGCGAAATTGTCTAGCACAGATACGCAGTATTTT. Amino acids: CASRPGLAKLSSTDTQYF. Looking up the rest from reference TRBV7-9 and TRBJ2-3 gives the full variable domain: DTGVSQNPRHKITKRGQNVTFRCDPISEHNRLYWYRQTLGQGPEFLTYFQNEAQLEKSRLLSDRFSAERPKGSFSTLEIQRTEQGDSAMYLCASRPGLAKLSSTDTQYFGPGTRLTVL.